A single sample is the source of the 9 T cell receptor beta chains below, sequenced in a study of shared clonotypes between healthy human individuals. Data came from immunoSEQ multiplex PCR; TCRdb stores just in-frame clones and leaves some out. The table shows about 2.2 million clones, with 93% occurring only once. Naive CD8 cells comprised CD45RO-negative, CCR7-positively selected cells, excluding terminally differentiated effector memory CD45RA+ cells. Sequenced material: naive CD8+ T cells from PBMCs. The receptors stem from a man between 18 and 29 years old in good health. Some clones in this sample may be carry-over from other donors' samples.

This clone has only a few counts. V gene TRBV2 combines with J gene TRBJ2-7; no definite D call. Trimming shortened V by 3 bases and J by 5 bases, and 11 bases separated the two germline ends. The CDR3 loop spans 13 amino acids. The germline gives CDR1 SNHLY, CDR2 FYNNEI. For the CDR3, the DNA is TGTGCCAGCAGTGAGGTTGGTAAGGACGAGCAGTACTTC. Protein: CASSEVGKDEQYF.

The genes are TRBV4-2 and TRBJ2-7, with D unclear. Between the trimmed V and J ends, which lost 6 bases and 7 bases, there was a span of 16 bases. Germline V gene lookup returns CDR1 LGHNA and CDR2 YNFKEQ. The CDR3 is 13 amino acids. CDR3 residues: CASSDRTVREQYF. Written as DNA, the CDR3 is TGTGCCAGCAGTGATCGGACGGTTCGAGAGCAGTACTTC.

This chain uses TRBV4-1 with TRBJ1-1, with TRBD1 identical over 8 bases. Germline CDR1 and CDR2: MGHRA and YSYEKL. V gave up 3 bases and J gave up 0 bases; unmatched junction bases: 6. The CDR3 is 16 amino acids. Here the CDR3 DNA reads TGCGCCAGCAGCCACAACCGGGACAGGTTGAACACTGAAGCTTTCTTT. It translates to CASSHNRDRLNTEAFF.

About this clone: At the DNA level, this CDR3 is encoded by other sequences in the same sample as well. The chain links TRBV19 to TRBJ2-7; a weak D match, TRBD2 (6 bases). The CDR3 spans 12 residues. Germline-derived CDR1 and CDR2 are LNHDA and SQIVND (reference sequence). V shed 6 bases and J shed 2 bases, with 8 bases lying between them. The DNA for the CDR3 is TGTGCCAGTAGCGGGAGCCCCTACGAGCAGTACTTC. It translates to CASSGSPYEQYF.

The rearrangement links TRBV9 to TRBJ2-1, with 7 bases that match TRBD1. CDR3 length: 17 amino acids. V lost 4 bases and J lost 3; bases outside the gene matches: 13. CDR1 and CDR2 (germline): SGDLS, YYNGEE. The CDR3 protein is CASSPYQGGASYNEQFF. The CDR3 nucleotides are TGTGCCAGCAGCCCTTACCAAGGGGGCGCCAGCTACAATGAGCAGTTCTTC. The entire variable domain, with the rest obtained from reference TRBV9 and TRBJ2-1, is as follows: DSGVTQTPKHLITATGQRVTLRCSPRSGDLSVYWYQQSLDQGLQFLIQYYNGEERAKGNILERFSAQQFPDLHSELNLSSLELGDSALYFCASSPYQGGASYNEQFFGPGTRLTVL.

The table lists this clone with a count of one. This rearrangement joins TRBV6-5 to TRBJ2-7, with 7 bases matching TRBD1. The CDR3 has 15 residues. The junction had 8 bases not matched to a gene; V was cut back by 2 bases and J by 4 bases. Per the germline V gene, CDR1 is MNHEY and CDR2 is SVGAGI. This chain's CDR3 is CASSYADRPGYEQYF. For the CDR3, the DNA is TGTGCCAGCAGTTACGCGGACAGGCCGGGATACGAGCAGTACTTC.

The rearrangement uses TRBV7-7 and TRBJ2-1, with 10 bases aligning to TRBD2. The V and J ends lost 3 bases and 2 bases, in that order; junction bases with no gene match: 4. CDR1 is SSHAT and CDR2 is FNYEAQ in the germline V gene (reference sequence). This CDR3 comprises 16 residues. The CDR3 region has the DNA TGTGCCAGCAGCTTTGGCGGACTAGCGGCCTACAATGAGCAGTTCTTC. Protein sequence: CASSFGGLAAYNEQFF.

This clone was observed once. Other DNA sequences in the sample encode the same CDR3. The V gene is TRBV27, the J gene TRBJ1-5, with TRBD1 matching 7 bases. V lost 3 bases and J lost 5; bases outside the gene matches: 4. CDR3 length equals 14 residues. Germline V gives CDR1 MNHEY, CDR2 SMNVEV (reference sequence). Here the CDR3 reads CASSLRQGDQPQHF. The CDR3 DNA reads TGTGCCAGCAGTTTGCGACAGGGAGATCAGCCCCAGCATTTT.

The V call is TRBV27, the J call TRBJ2-7; TRBD2 matches 10 bases. The V and J ends lost 6 bases and 2 bases, in that order; junction bases with no gene match: 4. The germline V gene has CDR1 MNHEY and CDR2 SMNVEV (reference sequence). This CDR3 spans 14 amino acids. In DNA form, the CDR3 reads TGTGCCAGCAGACTAGCGGGATCGGCCTACGAGCAGTACTTC. Translated, it gives CASRLAGSAYEQYF.